Each of the 10 T cell receptor beta chains below was sequenced from the same sample in a study of beta chain features in type 1 diabetes. Study outcomes and limitations: People with Type 1 diabetes carried modestly yet significantly shorter TCRB CDR3s in all four CD4+ subsets.

Which antigens these TCRs recognize remains unknown. As every portion of the isolated RNA was reverse transcribed, the sequencing read expressed TCRB transcripts. The repertoire was sequenced with immunoSEQ multiplex PCR; TCRdb's copy has only in-frame clones and lacks some. This sample has some 240,000 clones, with around 16% found just once. The sample taken for sequencing was naive CD4+ T cells from blood. All receptors come from a young man with type 1 diabetes.

This clone was counted between two and nine times. The V call is TRBV18, the J call TRBJ2-1; no reliable D call. Between the trimmed V and J ends, which lost 1 base and 6 bases, there was a span of 7 bases. Per germline, CDR1 KGHSH and CDR2 LQKENI. The CDR3 loop spans 13 amino acids. The CDR3 DNA is TGTGCCAGCTCACCACGGGCAGTCAATGAGCAGTTCTTC. This sequence encodes CASSPRAVNEQFF.

This clone was picked up a small number of times. The V and J genes are TRBV4-1 and TRBJ2-3, with TRBD2 matching 9 bases. Unmatched junction bases numbered 6, after V lost 0 bases and J lost 5 bases. Germline CDR1 and CDR2: MGHRA and YSYEKL. This CDR3 comprises 16 residues. CDR3 nucleotides: TGCGCCAGCAGCCAAGATAGGCGGGAGGGCAAAGATACGCAGTATTTT. It specifies CASSQDRREGKDTQYF.

This clone was seen more than once but under ten times. This chain connects TRBV29-1 to TRBJ2-1; TRBD1 matches at 8 bases. CDR1 and CDR2 (germline): SQVTM, ANQGSEA. The junction had 5 bases not matched to a gene; V was cut back by 4 bases and J by 3 bases. The CDR3 loop spans 14 amino acids. CDR3 loop: CSVARDRYYNEQFF. In nucleotides, the CDR3 is TGCAGCGTTGCCAGGGACAGGTACTACAATGAGCAGTTCTTC.

This clone was counted between two and nine times. The genes are TRBV9 and TRBJ2-3; possibly TRBD1 for D (6 bases). The CDR3 contains 14 residues. Trimming shortened V by 2 bases and J by 1 base, and 8 bases separated the two germline ends. Germline V CDR1 and CDR2: SGDLS, YYNGEE. CDR3 amino acids: CASSVRQGTDTQYF. The CDR3 nucleotides read TGTGCCAGCAGCGTTAGACAGGGCACAGATACGCAGTATTTT. The whole variable domain, remainder taken from reference TRBV9 and TRBJ2-3, is DSGVTQTPKHLITATGQRVTLRCSPRSGDLSVYWYQQSLDQGLQFLIQYYNGEERAKGNILERFSAQQFPDLHSELNLSSLELGDSALYFCASSVRQGTDTQYFGPGTRLTVL.

The rearrangement joins TRBV9 to TRBJ2-5; the D gene is possibly TRBD1 (5 bases). V was trimmed by 5 bases and J by 5 bases, leaving 13 bases between them. The CDR3 contains 13 residues. CDR1 and CDR2 (germline): SGDLS, YYNGEE. The CDR3 coding sequence is TGTGCCAGCAGTCTAGGGGTTGGGGAGACCCAGTACTTC. Translated: CASSLGVGETQYF.

This clone was seen more than once but under ten times. The genes are TRBV11-2 and TRBJ2-1, with 7 positions matching TRBD2. The V segment lost 1 base and the J segment 6 bases; nucleotides outside the gene matches: 3. Germline V CDR1 and CDR2: SGHAT, FQNNGV. The CDR3 has 14 residues. The CDR3 sequence is CASSLGRLANEQFF. DNA of the CDR3: TGTGCCAGCAGCTTAGGGAGACTAGCCAATGAGCAGTTCTTC.

In its sample, this clone was seen a few times. The chain combines TRBV30 with TRBJ1-1; D ambiguous. The CDR3 totals 12 residues. In germline, CDR1 is GTSNPN, CDR2 SVGIG (reference sequence). Between the trimmed V and J ends, which lost 3 bases and 6 bases, there was a span of 11 bases. The CDR3 sequence is CAWSPQGAEAFF. The CDR3 region has the DNA TGTGCCTGGAGCCCCCAAGGCGCTGAAGCTTTCTTT.

This clone was seen a few times. V and J are TRBV7-2 and TRBJ2-5, with D perhaps TRBD2 (5 bases). Trimming left V 0 bases short and J 5 bases short, with 16 bases between. Germline values: CDR1 SGHTA, CDR2 FQGNSA. This CDR3 is built from 16 residues. In nucleotides, the CDR3 is TGTGCCAGCAGCTTAGCGCCGGGGAGTCAAGGGGAGACCCAGTACTTC. Translated, it gives CASSLAPGSQGETQYF.

The chain has TRBV30 and TRBJ2-7, with D tentatively TRBD1 (6 bases). Germline V gene lookup returns CDR1 GTSNPN and CDR2 SVGIG (reference sequence). Trimming stripped 5 bases from V and 6 bases from J, with 17 bases between. This CDR3 spans 13 amino acids. CDR3 bases: TGTGCCTGGGGAAGGGGGTCCTCCGGCGAGCAGTACTTC. Translating gives CAWGRGSSGEQYF.

The chain employs TRBV5-1 and TRBJ2-6; D not resolved. The V gene lost 4 bases and the J gene lost 0 bases, with 11 bases spanning the gap. Germline CDR1 and CDR2: SGHRS and YFSETQ. CDR3 size: 16 residues. CDR3 DNA: TGCGCCAGCAGCATGGACCTATACTCTGGGGCCAACGTCCTGACTTTC. It is translated as CASSMDLYSGANVLTF.